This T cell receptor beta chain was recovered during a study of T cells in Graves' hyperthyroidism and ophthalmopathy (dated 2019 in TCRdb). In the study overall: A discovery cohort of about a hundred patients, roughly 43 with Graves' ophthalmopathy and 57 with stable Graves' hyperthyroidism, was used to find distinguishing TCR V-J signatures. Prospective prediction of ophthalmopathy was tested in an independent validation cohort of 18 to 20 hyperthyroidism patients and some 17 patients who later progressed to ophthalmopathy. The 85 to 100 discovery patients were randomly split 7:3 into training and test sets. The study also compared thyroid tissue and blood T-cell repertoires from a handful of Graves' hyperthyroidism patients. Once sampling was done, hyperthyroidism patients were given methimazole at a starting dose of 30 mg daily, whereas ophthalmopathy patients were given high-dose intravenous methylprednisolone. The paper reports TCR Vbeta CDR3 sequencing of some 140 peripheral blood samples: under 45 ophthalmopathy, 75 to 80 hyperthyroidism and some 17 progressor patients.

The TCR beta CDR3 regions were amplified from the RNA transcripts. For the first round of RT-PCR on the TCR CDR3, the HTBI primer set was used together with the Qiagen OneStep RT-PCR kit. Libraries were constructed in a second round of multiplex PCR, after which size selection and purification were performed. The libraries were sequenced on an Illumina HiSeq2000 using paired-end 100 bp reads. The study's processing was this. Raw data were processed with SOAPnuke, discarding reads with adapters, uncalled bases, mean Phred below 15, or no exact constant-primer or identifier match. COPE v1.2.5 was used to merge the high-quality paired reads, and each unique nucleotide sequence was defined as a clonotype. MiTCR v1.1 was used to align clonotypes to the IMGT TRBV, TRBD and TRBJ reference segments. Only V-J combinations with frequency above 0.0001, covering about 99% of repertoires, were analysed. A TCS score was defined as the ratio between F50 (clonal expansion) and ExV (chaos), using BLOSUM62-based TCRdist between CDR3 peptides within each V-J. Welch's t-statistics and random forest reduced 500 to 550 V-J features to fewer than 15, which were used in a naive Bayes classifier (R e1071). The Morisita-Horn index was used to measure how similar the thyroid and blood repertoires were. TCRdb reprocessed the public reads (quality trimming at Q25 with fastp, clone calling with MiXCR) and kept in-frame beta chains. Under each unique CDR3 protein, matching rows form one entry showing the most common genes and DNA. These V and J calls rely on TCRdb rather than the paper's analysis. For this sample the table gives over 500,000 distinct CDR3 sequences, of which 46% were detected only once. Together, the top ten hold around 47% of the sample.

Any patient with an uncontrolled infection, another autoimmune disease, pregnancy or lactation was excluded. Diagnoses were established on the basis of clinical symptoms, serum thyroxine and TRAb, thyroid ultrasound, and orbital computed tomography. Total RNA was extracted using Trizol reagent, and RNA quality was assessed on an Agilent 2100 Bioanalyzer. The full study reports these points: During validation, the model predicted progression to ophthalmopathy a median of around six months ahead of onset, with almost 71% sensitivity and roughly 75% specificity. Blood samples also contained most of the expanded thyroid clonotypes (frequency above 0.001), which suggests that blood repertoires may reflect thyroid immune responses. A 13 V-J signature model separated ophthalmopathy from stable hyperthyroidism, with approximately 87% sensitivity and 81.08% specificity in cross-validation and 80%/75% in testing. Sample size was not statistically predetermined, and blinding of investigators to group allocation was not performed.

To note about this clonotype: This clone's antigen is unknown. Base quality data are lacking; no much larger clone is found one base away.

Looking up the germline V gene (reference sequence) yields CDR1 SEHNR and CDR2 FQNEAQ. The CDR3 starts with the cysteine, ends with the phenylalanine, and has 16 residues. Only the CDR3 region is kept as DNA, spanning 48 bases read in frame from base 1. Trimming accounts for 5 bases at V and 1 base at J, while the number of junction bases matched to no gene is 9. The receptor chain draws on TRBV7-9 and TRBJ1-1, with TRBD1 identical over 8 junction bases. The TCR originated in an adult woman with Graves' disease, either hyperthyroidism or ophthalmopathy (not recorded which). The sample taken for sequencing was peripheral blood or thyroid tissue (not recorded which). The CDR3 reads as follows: CASSALGQGPNTEAFF. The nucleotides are TGTGCCAGCAGCGCACTCGGACAGGGTCCGAACACTGAAGCTTTCTTT.